This T cell receptor (beta chain) was retrieved from a study of early T cells in non-severe SARS-CoV-2 infection. The CDR3 loop spans 13 amino acids. Per the germline V gene, CDR1 is SGHRS and CDR2 is YFSETQ. V dropped 5 bases and J dropped 10; count of bases not matched to a gene: 11. TCRdb used MiXCR to reprocess the 5' RACE reads, holding one entry per CDR3 protein. The data show fewer than 80,000 distinct CDR3 sequences, 8.5% to 10% seen once. A few counts support this clonotype. This chain links TRBV5-1 with TRBJ1-2, with TRBD1 identical over 7 bases. Sequencing used whole blood. This TCR was recovered from an adult who was a healthcare worker with PCR-confirmed SARS-CoV-2 infection or an uninfected control (not recorded which). CDR3 DNA: TGCGCCAGCAGTCAAGGAGGGGACAGTCCCTACACCTTC. Its protein product is CASSQGGDSPYTF.